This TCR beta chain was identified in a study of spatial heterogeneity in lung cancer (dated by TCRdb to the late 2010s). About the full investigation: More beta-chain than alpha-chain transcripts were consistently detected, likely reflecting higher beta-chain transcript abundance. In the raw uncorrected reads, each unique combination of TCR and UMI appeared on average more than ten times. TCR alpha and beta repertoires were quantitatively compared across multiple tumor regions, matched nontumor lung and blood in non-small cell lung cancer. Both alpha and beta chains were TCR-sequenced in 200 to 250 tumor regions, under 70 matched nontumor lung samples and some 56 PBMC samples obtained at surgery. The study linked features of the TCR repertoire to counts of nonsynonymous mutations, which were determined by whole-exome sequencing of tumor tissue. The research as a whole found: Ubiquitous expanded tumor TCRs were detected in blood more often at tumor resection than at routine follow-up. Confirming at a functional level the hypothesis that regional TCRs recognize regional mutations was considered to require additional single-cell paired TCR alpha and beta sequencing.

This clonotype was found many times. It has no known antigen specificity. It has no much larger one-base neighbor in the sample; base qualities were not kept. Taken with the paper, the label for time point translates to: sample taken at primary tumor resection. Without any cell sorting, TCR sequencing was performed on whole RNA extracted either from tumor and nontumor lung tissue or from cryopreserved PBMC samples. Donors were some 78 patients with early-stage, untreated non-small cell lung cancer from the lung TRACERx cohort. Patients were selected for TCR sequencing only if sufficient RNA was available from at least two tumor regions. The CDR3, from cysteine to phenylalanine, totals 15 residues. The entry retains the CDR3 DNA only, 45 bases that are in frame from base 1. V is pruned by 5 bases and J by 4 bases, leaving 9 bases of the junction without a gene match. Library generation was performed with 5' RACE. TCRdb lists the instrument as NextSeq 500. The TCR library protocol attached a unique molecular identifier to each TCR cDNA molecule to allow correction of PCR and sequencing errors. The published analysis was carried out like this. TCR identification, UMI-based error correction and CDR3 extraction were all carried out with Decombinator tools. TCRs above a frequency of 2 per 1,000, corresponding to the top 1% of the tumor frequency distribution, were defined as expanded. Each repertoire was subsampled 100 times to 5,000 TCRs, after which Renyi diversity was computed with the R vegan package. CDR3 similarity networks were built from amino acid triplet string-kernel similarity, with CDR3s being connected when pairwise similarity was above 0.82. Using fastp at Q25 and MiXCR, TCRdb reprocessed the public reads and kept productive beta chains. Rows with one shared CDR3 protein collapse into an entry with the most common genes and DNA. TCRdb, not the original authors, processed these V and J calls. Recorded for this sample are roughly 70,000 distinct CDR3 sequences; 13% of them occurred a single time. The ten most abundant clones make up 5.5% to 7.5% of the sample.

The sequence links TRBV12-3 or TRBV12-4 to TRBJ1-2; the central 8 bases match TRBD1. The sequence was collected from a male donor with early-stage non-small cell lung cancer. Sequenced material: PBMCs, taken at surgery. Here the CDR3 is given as CASSLTTGAGYGYTF. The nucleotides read TGTGCCAGCAGTCTTACGACAGGGGCCGGCTATGGCTACACCTTC.